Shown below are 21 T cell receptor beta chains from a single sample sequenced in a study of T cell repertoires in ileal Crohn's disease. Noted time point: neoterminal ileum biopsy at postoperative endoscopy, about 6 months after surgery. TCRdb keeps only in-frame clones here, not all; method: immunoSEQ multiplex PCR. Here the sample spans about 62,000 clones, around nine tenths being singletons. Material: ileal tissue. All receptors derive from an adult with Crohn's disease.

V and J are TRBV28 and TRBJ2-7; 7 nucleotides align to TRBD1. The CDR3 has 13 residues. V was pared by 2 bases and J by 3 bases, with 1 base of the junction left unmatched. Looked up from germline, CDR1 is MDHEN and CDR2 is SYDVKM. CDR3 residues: CASSLTGVYEQYV. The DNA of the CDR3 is TGTGCCAGCAGTTTAACAGGGGTCTACGAGCAGTACGTC.

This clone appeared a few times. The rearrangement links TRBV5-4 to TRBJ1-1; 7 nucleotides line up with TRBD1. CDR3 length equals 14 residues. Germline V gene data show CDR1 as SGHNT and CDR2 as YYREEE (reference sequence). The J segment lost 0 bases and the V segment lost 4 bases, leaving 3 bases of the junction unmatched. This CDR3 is CASSAQGMNTEAFF. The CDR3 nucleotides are TGTGCCAGCAGCGCACAGGGGATGAACACTGAAGCTTTCTTT.

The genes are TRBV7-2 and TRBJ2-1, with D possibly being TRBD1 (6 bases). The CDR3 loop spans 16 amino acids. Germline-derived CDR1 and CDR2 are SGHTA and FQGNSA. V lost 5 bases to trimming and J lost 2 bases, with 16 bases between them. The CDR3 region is CASSPGTDSTYNEQFF. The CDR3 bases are TGTGCCAGCAGCCCAGGGACGGACAGTACCTACAATGAGCAGTTCTTC. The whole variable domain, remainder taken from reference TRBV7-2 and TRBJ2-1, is GAGVSQSPSNKVTEKGKDVELRCDPISGHTALYWYRQSLGQGLEFLIYFQGNSAPDKSGLPSDRFSAERTGGSVSTLTIQRTQQEDSAVYLCASSPGTDSTYNEQFFGPGTRLTVL.

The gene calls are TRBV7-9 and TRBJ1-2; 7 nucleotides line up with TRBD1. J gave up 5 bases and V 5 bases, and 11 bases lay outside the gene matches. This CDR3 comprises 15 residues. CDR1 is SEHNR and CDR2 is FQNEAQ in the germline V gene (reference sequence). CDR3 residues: CASSTTQGTEYGYTF. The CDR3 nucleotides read TGTGCCAGCAGCACGACTCAAGGGACAGAGTATGGCTACACCTTC.

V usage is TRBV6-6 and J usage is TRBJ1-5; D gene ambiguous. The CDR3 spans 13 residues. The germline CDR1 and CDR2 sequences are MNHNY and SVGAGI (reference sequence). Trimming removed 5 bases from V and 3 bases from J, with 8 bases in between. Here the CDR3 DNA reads TGTGCCAGCAGTATGAACAACAATCAGCCCCAGCATTTT. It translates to CASSMNNNQPQHF.

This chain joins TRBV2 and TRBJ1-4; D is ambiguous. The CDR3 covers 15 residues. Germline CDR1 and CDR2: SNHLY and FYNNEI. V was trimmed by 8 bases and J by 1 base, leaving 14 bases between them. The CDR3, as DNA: TGTGCCAGCCGCATAGGAGGTTTAACTAATGAAAAACTGTTTTTT. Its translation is CASRIGGLTNEKLFF.

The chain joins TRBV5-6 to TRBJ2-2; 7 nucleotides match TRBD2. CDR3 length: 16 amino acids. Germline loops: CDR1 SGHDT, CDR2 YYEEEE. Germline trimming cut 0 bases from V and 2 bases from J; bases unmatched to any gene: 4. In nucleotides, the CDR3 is TGTGCCAGCAGCTTGGGACTAGCTTTAAACACCGGGGAGCTGTTTTTT. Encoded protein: CASSLGLALNTGELFF.

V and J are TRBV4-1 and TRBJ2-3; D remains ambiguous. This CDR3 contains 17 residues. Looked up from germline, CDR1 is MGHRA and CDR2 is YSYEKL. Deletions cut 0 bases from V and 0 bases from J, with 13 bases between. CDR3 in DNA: TGCGCCAGCAGCCAAGACGAGCGCAACTCTAGCACAGATACGCAGTATTTT. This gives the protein CASSQDERNSSTDTQYF.

CDR3 sequence (DNA): TGTGCCAGCAGCTTAAGCGTCAATCAGCCCCAGCATTTT. Translating it yields CASSLSVNQPQHF. The chain has TRBV7-2 and TRBJ1-5, with D unclear. The V gene lost 2 bases and the J gene lost 3 bases, with 5 bases spanning the gap. CDR1 SGHTA and CDR2 FQGNSA come from the germline V gene. This CDR3 comprises 13 residues.

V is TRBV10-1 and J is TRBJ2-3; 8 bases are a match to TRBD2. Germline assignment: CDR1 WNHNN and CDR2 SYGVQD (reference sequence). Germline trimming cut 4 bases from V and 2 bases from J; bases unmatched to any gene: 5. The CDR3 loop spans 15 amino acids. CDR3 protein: CASSGAGGTTDTQYF. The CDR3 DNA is TGCGCCAGCAGTGGTGCGGGGGGTACCACAGATACGCAGTATTTT.

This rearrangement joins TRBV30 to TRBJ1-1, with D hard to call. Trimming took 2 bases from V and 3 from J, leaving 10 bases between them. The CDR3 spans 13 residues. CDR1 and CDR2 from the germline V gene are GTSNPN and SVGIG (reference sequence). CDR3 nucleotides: TGTGCCTGGAGTTCTAGGAGGGACACTGAAGCTTTCTTT. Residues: CAWSSRRDTEAFF.

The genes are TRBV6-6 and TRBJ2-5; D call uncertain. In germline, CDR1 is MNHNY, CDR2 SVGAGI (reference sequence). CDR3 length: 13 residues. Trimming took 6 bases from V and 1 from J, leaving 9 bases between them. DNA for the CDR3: TGTGCCAGCAGAACTTACGTCCAAGAGACCCAGTACTTC. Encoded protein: CASRTYVQETQYF.

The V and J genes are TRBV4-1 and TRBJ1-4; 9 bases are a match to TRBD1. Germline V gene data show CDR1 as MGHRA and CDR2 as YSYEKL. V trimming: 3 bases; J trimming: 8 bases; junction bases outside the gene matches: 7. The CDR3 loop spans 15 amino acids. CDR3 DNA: TGCGCCAGCAGCCATGCCGACAGGGGGAAGGAAAAACTGTTTTTT. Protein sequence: CASSHADRGKEKLFF.

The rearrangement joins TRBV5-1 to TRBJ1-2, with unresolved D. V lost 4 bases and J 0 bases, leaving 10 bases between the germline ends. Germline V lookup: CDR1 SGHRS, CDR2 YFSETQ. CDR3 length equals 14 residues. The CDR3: CASSASEPNYGYTF. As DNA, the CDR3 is TGCGCCAGCAGCGCGAGTGAGCCTAACTATGGCTACACCTTC.

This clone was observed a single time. CDR3 nucleotides: TGCAGTGCTACAGGGTCCTACGAGCAGTACTTC. It encodes CSATGSYEQYF. The chain carries TRBV20-1 and TRBJ2-7; possible D gene TRBD1, 5 bases. CDR1 DFQATT and CDR2 SNEGSKA come from the germline V gene (reference sequence). The CDR3 extends over 11 amino acids. The germline V and J ends were trimmed by 4 bases and 1 base, with 5 bases remaining between them.

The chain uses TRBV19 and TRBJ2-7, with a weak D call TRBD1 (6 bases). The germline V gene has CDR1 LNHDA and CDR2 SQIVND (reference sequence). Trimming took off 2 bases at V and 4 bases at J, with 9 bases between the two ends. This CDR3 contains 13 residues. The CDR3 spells CASSIRTEYEQYF. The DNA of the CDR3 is TGTGCCAGTAGTATAAGGACAGAATACGAGCAGTACTTC.

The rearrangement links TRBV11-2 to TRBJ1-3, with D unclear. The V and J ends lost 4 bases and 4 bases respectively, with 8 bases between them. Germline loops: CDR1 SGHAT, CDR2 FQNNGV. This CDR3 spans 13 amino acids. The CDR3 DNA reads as TGTGCCAGCAGCTCCCAAGCAGGAAACACCATATATTTT. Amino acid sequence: CASSSQAGNTIYF.

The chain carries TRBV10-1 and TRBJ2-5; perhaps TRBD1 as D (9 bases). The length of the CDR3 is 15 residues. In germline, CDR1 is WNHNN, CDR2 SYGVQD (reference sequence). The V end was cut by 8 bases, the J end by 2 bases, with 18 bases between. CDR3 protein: CASPGGTGIQETQYF. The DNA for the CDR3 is TGCGCCAGCCCGGGGGGGACAGGGATTCAAGAGACCCAGTACTTC.

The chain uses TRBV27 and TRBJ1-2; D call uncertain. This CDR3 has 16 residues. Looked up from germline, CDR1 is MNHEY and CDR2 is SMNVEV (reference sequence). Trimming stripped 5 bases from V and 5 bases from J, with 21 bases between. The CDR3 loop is CASSRIIDLRGYGYTF. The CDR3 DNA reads TGTGCCAGCAGTAGAATAATCGACCTGCGGGGATATGGCTACACCTTC.

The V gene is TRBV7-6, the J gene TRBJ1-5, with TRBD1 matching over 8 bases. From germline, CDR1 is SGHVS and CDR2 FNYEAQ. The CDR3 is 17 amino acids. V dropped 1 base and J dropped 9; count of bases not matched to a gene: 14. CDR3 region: CASSLDDRDRRHLPQHF. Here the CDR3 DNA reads TGTGCCAGCAGCTTAGATGACCGGGACAGGCGCCATCTGCCCCAGCATTTT. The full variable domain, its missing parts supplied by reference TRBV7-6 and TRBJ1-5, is GAGVSQSPRYKVTKRGQDVALRCDPISGHVSLYWYRQALGQGPEFLTYFNYEAQQDKSGLPNDRFSAERPEGSISTLTIQRTEQRDSAMYRCASSLDDRDRRHLPQHFGDGTRLSIL.

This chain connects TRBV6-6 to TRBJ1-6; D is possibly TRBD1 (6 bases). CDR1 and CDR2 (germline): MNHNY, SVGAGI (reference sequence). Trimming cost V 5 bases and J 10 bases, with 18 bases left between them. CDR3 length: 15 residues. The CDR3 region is CASSPPRGPNSPLHF. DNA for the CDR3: TGTGCCAGCAGTCCTCCCAGGGGTCCAAACTCACCCCTCCACTTT.